This T cell receptor beta chain was observed in a study of vaccination effects on CD4 cells after COVID-19. Overall study findings and caveats: The authors studied few convalescent patients and collected no early post-infection timepoints. Clones from infection and from vaccination both contracted markedly late after vaccination.

Assay: immunoSEQ multiplex PCR; the TCRdb copy retains only in-frame clones and omits some. There are around 11,000 clones in the sample; about two thirds occur only once, and 20% to 25% lies in the top ten. In the ViraFEST assay, antigen-specific CD4+ clonotypes were identified by expansion after peptide-pool stimulation. The culture ran for approximately 10 days, and then CD4+ T cells were isolated. Nobody among the vaccine recipients had prior SARS-CoV-2 infection (nucleocapsid antibodies were negative). Days 3 and 7 were when half the medium was replaced with IL-2 medium. CDR3 length: 15 residues. Germline loops: CDR1 MNHEY, CDR2 SVGAGI. V was clipped by 6 bases and J by 6 bases, with 17 bases between them. With regard to this clone: Its antigen is unknown.

This clonotype was obtained from a human donor who received a COVID-19 vaccine. The chain carries TRBV6-5 and TRBJ1-4; D ambiguous. This sample comprised CD4+ T cells from PBMCs cultured with HCoV-229E spike peptides, obtained before COVID-19 vaccination. CDR3: CASSRSGGPHEKLFF. The CDR3 bases are TGTGCCAGCAGCCGGAGCGGAGGGCCCCATGAAAAACTGTTTTTT.